This T cell receptor (beta chain) is from a study of shared clonotypes between healthy human individuals (dated by TCRdb to the early 2020s). Some background on the complete study: The cohort included three men and a couple of women between 18 and 49 years of age. For each donor, CD4 naive and CD4 memory were each given three plates, CD8 naive was given two plates, and CD8 memory was given one plate. Between about 0.85 and 9.5 billion PBMCs per donor were obtained by leukapheresis. To estimate repertoire size and how much clonotypes are shared between individuals, the study performed deep sequencing of blood TCR repertoires from 4 to 6 healthy adults. Different laboratories and diverse techniques were used to prepare libraries and sequence TCR repertoires, to increase sequencing depth and limit assay-specific biases.

Broader findings and caveats from the paper: Because the study included a small number of donors, the genetic and exposure-history diversity represented was limited. Estimated clonotype richness was generally larger for naive than for memory subsets. Based on pairwise subsampling, the degree of clonotype sharing among donors was expected to be affected by sequencing depth. Incomplete sequencing was indicated by rarefaction of sorted-subset datasets, despite the large sequencing depth. Compared with non-shared clonotypes, clonotypes shared by all four sorted-subset donors had higher generation probabilities. When a handful of donors were compared, the shared fraction of clonotypes was about 5% for naive CD4, about 4% for naive CD8, more than 2% for memory CD4, and 0.4% for memory CD8. Sampling was restricted to blood, and TCR repertoires in tissue are likely to differ from TCR repertoires in blood.

Using the deep immunoSEQ assay, TCR CDR3 regions were amplified from genomic DNA by multiplex PCR. Extracted genomic DNA from each cell subset was distributed evenly across all wells of several immunoSEQ 96-well plates, and each plate was treated as a replicate. For sorted subsets, roughly 200 ng genomic DNA, equal to tens of thousands of T cell genomes, was loaded into each replicate PCR. Purified libraries were measured with a Qubit 3.0 fluorometer, size-checked on a Bioanalyzer 2100, and measured again with the KAPA Library Quantification kit. Every immunoSEQ 96-well plate was sequenced on a dedicated single-read 150-cycle Illumina NextSeq 550 flow cell. As for the original processing: Because the immunoSEQ output included only junctional sequences and no quality scores, the filtering could not be the same as the filtering used for full-length reads. To assign V/J genes and CDR3, sequences were annotated using PyIR, a Python wrapper for IgBLAST v1.9, with IMGT germline references. Reads were filtered out if the reads had weak V/J assignments (E-value above 1e-6), no CDR3, stop codons, out-of-frame junctions, or ambiguous translated residues. A V3J clonotype was defined by an identical inferred V gene, J gene, and CDR3 amino acid sequence. Percentage overlap between repertoires was computed as shared unique clonotypes divided by the size of the smaller repertoire. RTK rarefaction, the Chao1 estimator, and Recon v2.1 estimates of unobserved clonotypes were used to assess repertoire richness. Generation probabilities were computed with OLGA for all TCRbeta clonotypes obtained by the gDNA method from a few donors. The immuneACCESS repertoire file appears here via TCRdb, limited to in-frame rearrangements. These files lack a portion of the clones; in checked studies, under half of the deficit traces to unresolved V genes, and the cause of the others is not known. V and J calls and clone size follow that table, whereas D and trimming were derived from the DNA. This sample gives 1.4 million to 1.5 million clones in total; over 95% of them show up just once. 1% to 1.5% of the sample is taken by the ten largest.

In regard to this clone: The antigen it binds to is not known. Base qualities are not provided; no much larger clone lies one nucleotide away.

Donors were healthy HIV-negative adults with no recently reported acute infections or vaccinations. Every donor was a Caucasian adult living in Nashville, Tennessee, USA. Magnetic negative selection was used to enrich CD4+ T cells, after which naive cells were positively selected on CD45RA and the negative fraction became the memory subset. After blood collection by leukapheresis, PBMCs were isolated using Ficoll-Histopaque density gradient centrifugation and then cryopreserved in the vapor phase of liquid nitrogen. Purity and quantity of every magnetically sorted T cell population were checked by analytical flow cytometry. Each sorted fraction had its genomic DNA isolated and then quantified by UV absorbance on a Nanodrop 2000c. The clonotype originates from a man aged 25-40 years in good health. Sequencing used naive CD4+ T cells sorted from blood. The sample's cell subset or site, from its label and the paper: CD45RA+ positively selected.

CDR3 sequence: CASSVTGIGGNTIYF. The nucleotide sequence is TGTGCCAGCAGCGTAACGGGGATAGGGGGAAACACCATATATTTT. The rearrangement combines TRBV9 with TRBJ1-3, with the D gene not clear enough to name. Trimming takes 1 base from V and 4 bases from J, and the germline ends sit 12 bases apart. CDR1 and CDR2 were assigned from the germline V gene as SGDLS and YYNGEE. The CDR3 measures 15 amino acids from cysteine to phenylalanine. Here the CDR3 DNA is all that survives: 45 bases in frame from base 1. Reference TRBV9 and TRBJ1-3 proteins supply the regions before and after the CDR3; the full variable domain is: DSGVTQTPKHLITATGQRVTLRCSPRSGDLSVYWYQQSLDQGLQFLIQYYNGEERAKGNILERFSAQQFPDLHSELNLSSLELGDSALYFCASSVTGIGGNTIYFGEGSWLTVV.